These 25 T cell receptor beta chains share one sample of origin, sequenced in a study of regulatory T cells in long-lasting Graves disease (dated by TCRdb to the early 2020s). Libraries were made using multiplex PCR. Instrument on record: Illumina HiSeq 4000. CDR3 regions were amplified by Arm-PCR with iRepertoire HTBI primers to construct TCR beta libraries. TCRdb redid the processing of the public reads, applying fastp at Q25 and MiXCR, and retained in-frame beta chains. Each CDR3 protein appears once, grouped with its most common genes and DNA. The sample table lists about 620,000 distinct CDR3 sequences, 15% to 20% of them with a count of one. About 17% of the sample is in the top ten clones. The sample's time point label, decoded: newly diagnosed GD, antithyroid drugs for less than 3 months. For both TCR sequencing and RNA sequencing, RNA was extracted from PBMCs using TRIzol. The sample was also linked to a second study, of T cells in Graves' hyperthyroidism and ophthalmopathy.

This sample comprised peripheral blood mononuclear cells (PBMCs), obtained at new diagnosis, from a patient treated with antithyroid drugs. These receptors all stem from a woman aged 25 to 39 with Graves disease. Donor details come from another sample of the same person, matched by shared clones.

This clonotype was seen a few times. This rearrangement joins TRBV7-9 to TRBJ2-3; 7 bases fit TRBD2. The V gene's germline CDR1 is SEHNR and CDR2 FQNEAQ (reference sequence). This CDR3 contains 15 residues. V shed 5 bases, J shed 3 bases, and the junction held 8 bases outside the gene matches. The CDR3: CASSTSVTWTDTQYF. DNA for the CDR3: TGTGCCAGCAGCACTAGCGTTACTTGGACAGATACGCAGTATTTT.

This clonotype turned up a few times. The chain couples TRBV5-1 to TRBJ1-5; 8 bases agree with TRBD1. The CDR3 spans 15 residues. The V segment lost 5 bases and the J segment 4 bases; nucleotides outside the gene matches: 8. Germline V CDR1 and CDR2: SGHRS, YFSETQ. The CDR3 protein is CASSSTGGMNQPQHF. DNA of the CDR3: TGCGCCAGCAGTTCAACAGGGGGTATGAATCAGCCCCAGCATTTT.

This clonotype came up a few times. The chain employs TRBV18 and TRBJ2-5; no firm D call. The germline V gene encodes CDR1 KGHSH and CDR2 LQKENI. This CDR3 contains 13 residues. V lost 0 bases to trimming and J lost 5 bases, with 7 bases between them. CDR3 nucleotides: TGTGCCAGCTCACCACCTTCAGTTGAGACCCAGTACTTC. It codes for CASSPPSVETQYF.

The CDR3 loop is CASSPTPSQRGTEAFF. In nucleotides, the CDR3 is TGTGCCAGCAGCCCAACCCCGTCACAAAGGGGCACTGAAGCTTTCTTT. The V call is TRBV3-1, the J call TRBJ1-1, with D tentatively TRBD1 (5 bases). This CDR3 is 16 amino acids long. The germline gives CDR1 LGHDT, CDR2 YNNKEL (reference sequence). Trimming shortened V by 4 bases and J by 4 bases, and 19 bases separated the two germline ends.

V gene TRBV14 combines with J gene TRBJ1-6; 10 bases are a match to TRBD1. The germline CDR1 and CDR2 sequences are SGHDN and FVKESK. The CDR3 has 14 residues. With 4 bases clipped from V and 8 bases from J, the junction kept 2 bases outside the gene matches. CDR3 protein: CASSRGQGYSPLHF. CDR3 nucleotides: TGTGCCAGCAGCCGGGGACAGGGGTATTCACCCCTCCACTTT.

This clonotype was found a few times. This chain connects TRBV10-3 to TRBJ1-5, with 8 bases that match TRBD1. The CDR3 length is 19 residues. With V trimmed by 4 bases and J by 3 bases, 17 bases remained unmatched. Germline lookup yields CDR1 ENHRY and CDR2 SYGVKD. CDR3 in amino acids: CAISGRVLEDRENNQPQHF. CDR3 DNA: TGTGCCATCAGTGGTAGGGTTTTGGAGGACAGGGAAAACAATCAGCCCCAGCATTTT.

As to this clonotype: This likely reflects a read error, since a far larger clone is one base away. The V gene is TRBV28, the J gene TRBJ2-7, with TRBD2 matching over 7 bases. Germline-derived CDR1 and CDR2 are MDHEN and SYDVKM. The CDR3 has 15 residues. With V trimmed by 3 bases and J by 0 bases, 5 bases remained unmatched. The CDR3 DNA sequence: TGTGCCAGCAGTTTGGGCAGGGAGGGCTCCTACGAGCAGTACTTC. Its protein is CASSLGREGSYEQYF. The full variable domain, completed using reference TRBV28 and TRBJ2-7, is DVKVTQSSRYLVKRTGEKVFLECVQDMDHENMFWYRQDPGLGLRLIYFSYDVKMKEKGDIPEGYSVSREKKERFSLILESASTNQTSMYLCASSLGREGSYEQYFGPGTRLTVT.

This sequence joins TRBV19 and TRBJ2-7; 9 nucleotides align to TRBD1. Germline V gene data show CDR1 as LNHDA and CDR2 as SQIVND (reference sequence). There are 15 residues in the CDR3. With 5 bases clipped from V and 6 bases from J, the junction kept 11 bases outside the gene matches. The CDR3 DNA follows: TGTGCCAGTAGTGGATCCGGGACAGGGTTCGGCGAGCAGTACTTC. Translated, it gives CASSGSGTGFGEQYF. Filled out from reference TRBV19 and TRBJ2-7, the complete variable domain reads DGGITQSPKYLFRKEGQNVTLSCEQNLNHDAMYWYRQDPGQGLRLIYYSQIVNDFQKGDIAEGYSVSREKKESFPLTVTSAQKNPTAFYLCASSGSGTGFGEQYFGPGTRLTVT.

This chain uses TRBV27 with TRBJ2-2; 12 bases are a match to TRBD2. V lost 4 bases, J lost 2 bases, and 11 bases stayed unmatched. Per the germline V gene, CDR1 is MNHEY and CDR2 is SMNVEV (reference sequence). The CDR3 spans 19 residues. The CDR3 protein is CASSWWASGRASNTGELFF. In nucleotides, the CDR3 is TGTGCCAGCAGTTGGTGGGCTAGCGGGAGGGCAAGCAACACCGGGGAGCTGTTTTTT.

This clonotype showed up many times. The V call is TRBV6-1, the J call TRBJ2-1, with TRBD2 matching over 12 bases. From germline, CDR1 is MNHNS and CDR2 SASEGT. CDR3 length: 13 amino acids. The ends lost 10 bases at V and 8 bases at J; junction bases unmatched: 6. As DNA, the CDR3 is TGTGCCACCAGACTAGCGGGAGTGTATGAGCAGTTCTTC. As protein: CATRLAGVYEQFF.

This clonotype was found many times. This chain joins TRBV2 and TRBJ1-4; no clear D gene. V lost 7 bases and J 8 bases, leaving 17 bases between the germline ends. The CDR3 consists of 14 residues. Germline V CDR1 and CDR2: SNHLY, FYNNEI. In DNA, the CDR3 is TGTGCCAGCAAACCGGGCCAACCGGGGGAAAAACTGTTTTTT. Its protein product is CASKPGQPGEKLFF.

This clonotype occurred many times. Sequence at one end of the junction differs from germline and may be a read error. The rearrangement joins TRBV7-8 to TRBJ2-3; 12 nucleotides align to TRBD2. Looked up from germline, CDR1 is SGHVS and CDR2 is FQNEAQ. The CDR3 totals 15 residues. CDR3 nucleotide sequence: TGTGCCAGCAGCCTAGCGGGAGGGCCATCAGATACGCAGTATTTT. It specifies CASSLAGGPSDTQYF.

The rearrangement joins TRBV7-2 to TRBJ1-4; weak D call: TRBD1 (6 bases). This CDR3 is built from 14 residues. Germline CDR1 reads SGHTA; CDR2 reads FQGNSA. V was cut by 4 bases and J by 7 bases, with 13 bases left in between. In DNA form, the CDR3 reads TGTGCCAGCAGCTACCAAGGACAGAGTGAAAAACTGTTTTTT. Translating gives CASSYQGQSEKLFF.

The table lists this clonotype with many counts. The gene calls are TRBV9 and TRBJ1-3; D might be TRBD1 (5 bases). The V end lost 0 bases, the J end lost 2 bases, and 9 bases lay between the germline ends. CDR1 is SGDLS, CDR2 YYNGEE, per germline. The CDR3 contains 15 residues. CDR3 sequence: CASSVGDAPGNTIYF. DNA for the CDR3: TGTGCCAGCAGCGTAGGGGACGCTCCTGGAAACACCATATATTTT.

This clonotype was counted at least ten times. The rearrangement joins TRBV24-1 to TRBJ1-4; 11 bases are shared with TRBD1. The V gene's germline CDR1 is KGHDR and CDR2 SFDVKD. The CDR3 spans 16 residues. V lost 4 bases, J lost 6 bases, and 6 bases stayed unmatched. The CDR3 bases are TGTGCCACCAGTGAGGGGACAGGGGGTGATCATGAAAAACTGTTTTTT. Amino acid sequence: CATSEGTGGDHEKLFF.

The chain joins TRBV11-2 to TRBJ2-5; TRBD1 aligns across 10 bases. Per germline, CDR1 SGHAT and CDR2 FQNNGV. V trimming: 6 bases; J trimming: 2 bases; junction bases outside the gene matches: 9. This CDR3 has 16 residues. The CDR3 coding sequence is TGTGCCAGCAGAAGACAGGGGGCGCGAGGTCAAGAGACCCAGTACTTC. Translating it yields CASRRQGARGQETQYF.

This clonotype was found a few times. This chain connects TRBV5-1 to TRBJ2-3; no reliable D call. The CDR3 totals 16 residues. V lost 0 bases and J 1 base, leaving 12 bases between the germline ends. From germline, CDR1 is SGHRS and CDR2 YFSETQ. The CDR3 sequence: CASSLVLLGGTDTQYF. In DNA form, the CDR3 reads TGCGCCAGCAGCTTGGTCCTACTTGGTGGCACAGATACGCAGTATTTT.

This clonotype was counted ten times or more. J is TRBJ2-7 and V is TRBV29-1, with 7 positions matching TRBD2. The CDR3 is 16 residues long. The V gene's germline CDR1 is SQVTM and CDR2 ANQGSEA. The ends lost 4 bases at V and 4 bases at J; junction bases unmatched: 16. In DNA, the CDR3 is TGCAGCGTTGGAATCGGACTGGGCTCCGGGGGGTACGAGCAGTACTTC. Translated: CSVGIGLGSGGYEQYF.

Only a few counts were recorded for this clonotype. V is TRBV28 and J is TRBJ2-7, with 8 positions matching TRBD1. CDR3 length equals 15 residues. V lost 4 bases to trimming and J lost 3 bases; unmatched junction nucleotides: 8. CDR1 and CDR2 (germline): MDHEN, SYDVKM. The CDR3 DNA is TGTGCCAGCAGTTCATCGGACAGGGTTAGCTACGAGCAGTACTTC. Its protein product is CASSSSDRVSYEQYF.

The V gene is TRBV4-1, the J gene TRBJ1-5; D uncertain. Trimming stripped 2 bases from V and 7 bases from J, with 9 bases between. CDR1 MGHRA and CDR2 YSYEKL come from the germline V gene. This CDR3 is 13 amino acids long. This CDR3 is CASSQTGWQPQHF. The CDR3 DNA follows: TGCGCCAGCAGCCAAACCGGTTGGCAGCCCCAGCATTTT.

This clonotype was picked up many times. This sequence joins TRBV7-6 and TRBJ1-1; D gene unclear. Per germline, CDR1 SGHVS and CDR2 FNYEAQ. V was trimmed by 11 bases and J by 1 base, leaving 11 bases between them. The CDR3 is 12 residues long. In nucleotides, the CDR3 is TGTGCCTCCGTCGGGCCGAACACTGAAGCTTTCTTT. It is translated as CASVGPNTEAFF.

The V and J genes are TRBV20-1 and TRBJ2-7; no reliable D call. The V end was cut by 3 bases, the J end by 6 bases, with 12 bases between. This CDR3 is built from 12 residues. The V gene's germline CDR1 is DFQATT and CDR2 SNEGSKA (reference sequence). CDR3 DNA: TGCAGTGCTAGGCCCCCGGCCTCCGAGCAGTACTTC. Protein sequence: CSARPPASEQYF.

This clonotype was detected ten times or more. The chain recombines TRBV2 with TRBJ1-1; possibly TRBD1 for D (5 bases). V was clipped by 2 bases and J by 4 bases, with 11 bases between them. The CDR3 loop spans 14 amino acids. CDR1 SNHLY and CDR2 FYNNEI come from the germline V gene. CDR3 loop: CASSETQEVTEAFF. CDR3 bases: TGTGCCAGCAGTGAAACACAGGAGGTCACTGAAGCTTTCTTT.

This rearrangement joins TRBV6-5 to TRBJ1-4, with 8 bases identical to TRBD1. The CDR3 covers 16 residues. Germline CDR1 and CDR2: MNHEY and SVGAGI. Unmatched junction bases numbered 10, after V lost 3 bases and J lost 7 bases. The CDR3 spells CASSYSPAGGGEKLFF. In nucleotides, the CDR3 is TGTGCCAGCAGTTATTCCCCCGCAGGGGGCGGTGAAAAACTGTTTTTT.

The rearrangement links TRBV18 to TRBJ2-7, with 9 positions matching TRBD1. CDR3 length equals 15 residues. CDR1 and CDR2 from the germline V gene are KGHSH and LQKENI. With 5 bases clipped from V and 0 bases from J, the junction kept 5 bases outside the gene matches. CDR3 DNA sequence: TGTGCCAGCTCAGTCGGACAGGGGAGCTCCTACGAGCAGTACTTC. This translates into CASSVGQGSSYEQYF.